This T cell receptor (beta chain) was profiled in a study of metastatic and nonmetastatic thyroid tumors. The wider study: For malignant and benign thyroid patients, tumor or nodule tissue and blood were the sources whose repertoires were compared. Study observations and caveats: According to reports, the diversity of TCR beta was significantly higher in malignant thyroid tumors than in benign nodules, and this held in both blood and tumor samples.

This clone was picked up many times. Its specificity is not known. Treatment of any kind had been given to no patient before thyroid surgery. Trimming removed 8 bases from V and 6 bases from J, with 20 bases in between. This CDR3 is 15 amino acids long. The germline V gene has CDR1 MNHEY and CDR2 SVGEGT. TCRdb reassembled clones from the PCR reads with MiXCR. The sample lists 85,000 to 95,000 clones, about 15% occurring once. The sequencing input was blood. The chain couples TRBV6-2 or TRBV6-3 to TRBJ1-5, with D perhaps TRBD1 (6 bases). The receptor was isolated from a female donor with papillary thyroid cancer or a benign thyroid nodule (not recorded which). Some clones in this sample may be carry-over from other donors' samples. The DNA for the CDR3 is TGTGCCAGCCAAACGGGCCAGGGGCAGCCTCAGCCCCAGCATTTT. Its protein is CASQTGQGQPQPQHF.